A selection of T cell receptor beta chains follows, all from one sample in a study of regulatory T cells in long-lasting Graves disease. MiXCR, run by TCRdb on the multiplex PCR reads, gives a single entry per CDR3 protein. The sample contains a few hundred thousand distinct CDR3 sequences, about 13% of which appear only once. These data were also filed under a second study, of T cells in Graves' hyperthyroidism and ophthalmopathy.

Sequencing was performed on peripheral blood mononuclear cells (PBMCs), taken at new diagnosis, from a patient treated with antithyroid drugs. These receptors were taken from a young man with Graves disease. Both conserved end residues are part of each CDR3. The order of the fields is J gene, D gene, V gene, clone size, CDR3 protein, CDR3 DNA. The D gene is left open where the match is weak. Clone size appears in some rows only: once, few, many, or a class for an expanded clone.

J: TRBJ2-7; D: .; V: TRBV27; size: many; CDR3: CAIAGRTHYEQYF; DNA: TGTGCCATCGCCGGAAGGACCCACTACGAGCAGTACTTC
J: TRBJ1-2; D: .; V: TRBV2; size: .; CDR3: CASSEEGNHGYTF; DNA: TGTGCCAGCAGTGAAGAGGGTAACCATGGCTACACCTTC
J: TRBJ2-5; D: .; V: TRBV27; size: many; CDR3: CASSSWVQVSGQETQYF; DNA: TGTGCCAGCAGTTCTTGGGTTCAGGTTTCCGGGCAAGAGACCCAGTACTTC
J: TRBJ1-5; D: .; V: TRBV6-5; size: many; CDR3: CASSYSGGAGNQPQHF; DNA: TGTGCCAGCAGTTACAGCGGGGGCGCGGGCAATCAGCCCCAGCATTTT
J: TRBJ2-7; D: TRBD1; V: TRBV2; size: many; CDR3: CASRAGTGFDEQYF; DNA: TGTGCCAGCAGAGCCGGGACAGGGTTCGACGAGCAGTACTTC
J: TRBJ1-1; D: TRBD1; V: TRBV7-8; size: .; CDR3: CASSLAGQGGMNTEAFF; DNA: TGTGCCAGCAGCTTAGCCGGACAGGGGGGCATGAACACTGAAGCTTTCTTT
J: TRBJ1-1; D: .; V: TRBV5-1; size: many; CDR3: CASSSGNAGNTEAFF; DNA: TGCGCCAGCAGCTCTGGAAACGCGGGTAACACTGAAGCTTTCTTT
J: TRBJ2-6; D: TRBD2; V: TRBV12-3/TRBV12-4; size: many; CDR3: CASSLGRTSGRRAGANVLTF; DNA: TGTGCCAGCAGTTTAGGAAGGACTAGCGGGAGAAGGGCTGGGGCCAACGTCCTGACTTTC
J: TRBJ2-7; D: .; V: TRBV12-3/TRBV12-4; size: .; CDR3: CASSFGSYGQYF; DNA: TGTGCCAGCAGTTTCGGCTCCTACGGGCAGTACTTC
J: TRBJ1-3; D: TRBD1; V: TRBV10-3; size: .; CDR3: CAATGGARGNTIYF; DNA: TGTGCCGCGACAGGGGGCGCGAGGGGAAACACCATATATTTT
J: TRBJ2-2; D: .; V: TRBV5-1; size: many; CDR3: CASSLETPGELFF; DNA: TGCGCCAGCAGCTTGGAGACCCCCGGGGAGCTGTTTTTT